The present T cell receptor beta chain was sequenced within a study of regulatory T cells in long-lasting Graves disease (dated by TCRdb to the early 2020s). Study-level background: To count as having persistent Graves' disease, a patient had to have received antithyroid drug treatment for over 5 years with TSH receptor autoantibodies remaining persistently positive. Peripheral blood TCR sequencing and RNA sequencing compared persistent Graves' disease patients with newly diagnosed Graves' disease patients. The study was conducted in China and was registered as a clinical trial. A total of 33 samples underwent TCR sequencing, from 13 patients with persistent Graves' disease and 20 or so patients with newly diagnosed Graves' disease. In the clinical cohort, patients with persistent Graves' disease had used antithyroid drugs for an average of around 10 years.

Concerning this clonotype: Its antigen specificity is not known. No base-level quality is on record; no much larger clone is a single base apart.

Explained via the paper, the time point label denotes: persistent/refractory GD, antithyroid drugs over 5 years with positive TRAb. RNA was extracted from PBMCs in TRIzol for both TCR sequencing and RNA sequencing. The diagnosis of Graves' disease followed American Thyroid Association guidelines. Patients were recruited from an endocrinology department in Xi'an, China. Each patient gave approximately 9 milliliters of peripheral blood, collected in an EDTA anticoagulant tube. Ficoll Paque Plus density gradient separation was used to isolate PBMCs, and no further T cell sorting was performed. An Agilent 2100 Bioanalyzer and agarose gel were used to check RNA quality, and a NanoDrop 2000 was used to measure RNA concentration. V is reduced by 3 bases and J by 0 bases, leaving a spacing of 9 bases between them. CDR1 is given as SGDLS and CDR2 as YYNGEE, both from the germline V gene. The CDR3 contains 14 residues, cysteine and phenylalanine counted. Only CDR3 DNA is held: 42 bases, read in frame from base 1.

What the research found in general, with its limitations: Preferential use of TRBV28, TRBJ1-2 and TRBJ2-5 was observed in persistent disease, whereas TRBV20-1 and TRBJ2-1 were favored in newly diagnosed disease. Only peripheral blood was studied, because thyroid tissue, the primary lesion, was inaccessible. As a limitation, the authors acknowledged that the small sample size may reduce accuracy. Persistent Graves' disease patients showed lower TCR Shannon entropy and fewer highly expanded clones than newly diagnosed patients, suggesting clonal expansion. Persistent patients shared more public clonotypes among themselves (under 3,000) than newly diagnosed patients did (more than 950). Sequencing and analysis were restricted to the TCR beta chain.

Receptor amplification or capture employed multiplex PCR. Sequencer: Illumina HiSeq 4000. To build TCR beta libraries, CDR3 regions were amplified by Arm-PCR using iRepertoire HTBI primers. Before sequencing, the PCR products went through gel purification. The published analysis was carried out like this. Gene usage analysis of CDR3 amino acid clonotypes used the 60 to 80 TRBV and 14 to 15 TRBJ segments found across samples. COPE and FqMerger were used to merge filtered high-quality paired reads into contigs. Contigs were aligned with BLAST to IMGT TRBV, TRBD and TRBJ reference genes, and CDR3 was defined per IMGT. Any clonotype with a frequency above 0.1% was counted as a highly expanded clone. Repertoire diversity was measured by Shannon entropy, and V-J evenness by the Gini coefficient. A clonotype found in more than one individual was treated as public. TCRdb reanalyzed the raw reads on its own, using fastp at Q25 for trimming and MiXCR for clone calling, and kept in-frame beta chains. When rows share a CDR3 protein, they turn into one entry using the most common DNA and genes. TCRdb's processing, not the authors', yielded these V and J calls. This sample comprises about 290,000 distinct CDR3 sequences, more than 20% of them detected only once. The ten most abundant clones make up more than 55% of the sample.

The TCR comes from a female donor with Graves disease. Source: peripheral blood mononuclear cells (PBMCs), taken when the disease was refractory, from a patient treated with antithyroid drugs. The V gene is TRBV9 and the J gene is TRBJ2-5; TRBD2 is perhaps the D gene, given 6 matching bases. The CDR3 corresponds to CASSAGDYQETQYF. The nucleotides are TGTGCCAGCAGCGCTGGGGACTACCAAGAGACCCAGTACTTC.